Reported below is one TCR beta chain. Its binding antigen is unknown. Base qualities were left out, and no much larger clone turns up one base away. Interpreted using the paper, the treatment or condition label stands for: in vitro stimulation with specific CMV peptide epitopes to enrich CMV-specific T cells. CDR1 MGHRA and CDR2 YSYEKL were looked up in the germline V gene. V and J lose 4 bases and 1 base, and a span of 11 bases separates them. Reading from cysteine to phenylalanine, the CDR3 counts 15 amino acids. Only the CDR3 part of the read is kept: 45 bases, read in frame from the first base. Sequencing was performed on an Illumina HiSeq 1500. In-frame beta chains were kept once TCRdb had trimmed the public reads at Q25 with fastp and called clones with MiXCR. Entries are consolidated by CDR3 protein sequence, retaining the most common genes and DNA. The sample profile shows about 330,000 distinct CDR3 sequences; approximately 35% of them were found once. The biggest ten clones account for approximately 12% of the sample.

These data come from a study of T cell repertoires in cytomegalovirus infection (dated by TCRdb to about 2019). Broadly, across the study: The peptide stimulations were aimed at well-studied HLA-B-restricted epitopes as well as recently identified HLA-C-restricted CMV epitopes, whose presentation resists viral immunomodulation. The HLA type of each donor mattered for the analysis, because public TCR beta signatures pointed to carriage of CMV infection along with the matching HLA type.

Broad study findings and their caveats: The ex vivo response was dominated by HLA-C-restricted CMV-specific TCR beta clonotypes, which also provided the single most frequent clonotype in two of eight donors. Carriers of CMV infection plus the relevant HLA type were discriminated by the cumulative frequency of public TCR beta family members in the study cohort and in an independent approximately 340-donor cohort.

The receptor comes from a human donor in good health (CMV status not recorded). Some clones in this sample may be carry-over from other donors' samples. Rearrangement joined TRBV4-1 to TRBJ1-5; the D gene is not confidently resolved. The sequenced sample was cultured PBMCs, obtained from culture after CMV antigen stimulation. The nucleotides read TGCGCCAGCAGCCCCCTAGGCCTAAGCAATCAGCCCCAGCATTTT. Its coded protein is CASSPLGLSNQPQHF.